This T cell receptor beta chain comes out of a study of blood T cell repertoires in COVID-19. Overall study context: Some COVID-19 samples were acute and others convalescent; all came from the United States, Italy and Spain. Sources were T cells, B-cell-depleted T cells, or PBMCs; the material itself was cDNA or gDNA.

Unmatched junction bases numbered 8, after V lost 2 bases and J lost 7 bases. From germline, CDR1 is SNHLY and CDR2 FYNNEI. This CDR3 contains 15 residues. Original processing methods: It was from reference gene primer amplification that nucleated cell counts were estimated. The data were produced by immunoSEQ multiplex PCR, yet TCRdb's version contains in-frame clones alone and is incomplete. D and trimming were read from the DNA, whereas the V and J calls and clone size are those reported in that table. The profile shows roughly 180,000 clones, around 88% of them singletons. The sequenced sample was peripheral blood. The TCR was taken from a young woman with acute or convalescent COVID-19. V and J are TRBV2 and TRBJ2-7; TRBD2 matches at 10 bases. The CDR3: CASSEWTSGAGEQYF. The CDR3, as DNA: TGTGCCAGCAGTGAATGGACTAGCGGAGCTGGGGAGCAGTACTTC. Variable domain in full (rest from reference TRBV2 and TRBJ2-7): EPEVTQTPSHQVTQMGQEVILRCVPISNHLYFYWYRQILGQKVEFLVSFYNNEISEKSEIFDDQFSVERPDGSNFTLKIRSTKLEDSAMYFCASSEWTSGAGEQYFGPGTRLTVT.